Given below is one T cell receptor beta chain in context. No cognate antigen has been identified for it. Base quality data are lacking; no much larger clone is found one base away. These data are taken from a study of cytomegalovirus exposure and HLA in healthy donors (dated by TCRdb to the late 2010s). Some background on the complete study: According to a later analysis, one platform produced both the approximately 110 validation repertoires and the 670 or so repertoires of the first cohort. The study aimed to test whether signatures of past pathogen exposure could be identified by cataloging public T cell receptors. To predict cytomegalovirus infection status, the study combined high-throughput TCR immunosequencing, statistical association of individual TCRs with disease status, and machine learning. A separate validation cohort of 100 to 150 different subjects was used in addition to the roughly 670-subject first cohort. What the research found in general, with its limitations: It was suggested by the authors that the approach could potentially be generalized to other disease states and immunological phenotypes. A later analysis lacked HLA typing for the validation cohort, so it scored co-occurrence in that cohort across all 110 or so repertoires. In a later analysis, TCRs clustered in the first cohort were found to also tend to co-occur in the roughly 120 validation repertoires, with approximately 93% of cluster scores above 0. In vitro tests confirmed that a few of the cytomegalovirus-associated TCR beta chains recognize cytomegalovirus antigens. Cytomegalovirus status was reported to be diagnosed by the classifier with high specificity and sensitivity in both the original and validation cohorts. Most TCR sequences were seen in very few donors, while some public TCRs were found in many individuals. In the study, about 150 TCR beta chains were listed as associated with cytomegalovirus.

Trimming accounts for 3 bases at V and 2 bases at J, while the number of junction bases matched to no gene is 1. In the germline V gene, CDR1 corresponds to SGHVS and CDR2 to FQNEAQ. The CDR3 sequence holds 14 residues, the cysteine and phenylalanine included. Solely the CDR3 DNA is kept, with 42 bases framed from the first base. Library creation used the immunoSEQ multiplex PCR assay. As for the authors' bioinformatics: A statistical classification framework was developed to diagnose cytomegalovirus status using the catalog of TCR beta chain sequences. The table comes from immuneACCESS by way of TCRdb, which keeps in-frame sequences with V and J called. Part of the clones is missing from these tables; in studies checked, under half for an unresolved V gene and the rest for unknown reasons. V, J and clone size were drawn from that table, and D and trimming were deduced from the DNA. This sample lists about 220,000 clones; around 88% were detected once. Over 2.5% of the sample belongs to the ten largest clones.

The donors belonged to the validation cohort of about 120 subjects, which was separate from the approximately 610-subject first cohort. The sequencing input was PBMCs. The receptor comes from a woman aged 18-30 years in good health and CMV-seronegative. The receptor chain draws on TRBV7-8 and TRBJ1-1; the junction holds 9 bases that match TRBD1. The nucleotides read TGTGCCAGCAGCTTGGGACAGGGAAACACTGAAGCTTTCTTT. Translated, this gives CASSLGQGNTEAFF.